The clone carrying this T cell receptor beta chain has at least ten counts. The antigen is unknown. Per the study methods: The study built a papillary thyroid cancer distant-metastasis classifier from CDR3 differences across clinicopathological groups. TCRdb reanalyzed the PCR reads via MiXCR. The V and J calls reflect TCRdb's pipeline rather than the authors' work. This sample has about 59,000 clones; roughly 15% occur once, and the top ten carry about a tenth. Ahead of thyroid surgery, no patient had received treatment of any kind. This specimen belongs to a study of metastatic and nonmetastatic thyroid tumors. Study-wide background: The authors compared repertoires across blood and tumor or nodule tissue from malignant and benign thyroid patients.

Points from the study as a whole: Within blood and tumor, benign nodules reportedly had significantly lower TCR beta diversity than malignant thyroid tumors did.

The CDR3 runs to 17 residues. V shed 2 bases, J shed 6 bases, and the junction held 16 bases outside the gene matches. Germline V gives CDR1 ENHRY, CDR2 SYGVKD. V is TRBV10-3 and J is TRBJ2-7; 7 bases agree with TRBD1. The material sequenced was blood. This receptor was identified in a male donor with papillary thyroid cancer or a benign thyroid nodule (not recorded which). Some clones in this sample may be carry-over from other donors' samples. The CDR3 DNA follows: TGTGCCATCAGTGAGGAGGTTGAGGGGGCAGTTCATTTCGAGCAGTACTTC. Translation: CAISEEVEGAVHFEQYF.